The clone carrying this TCR beta chain was recorded a few times. One junction end does not reproduce the germline sequence, and a read error may be involved. Each CDR3 protein is one row after TCRdb ran MiXCR on the reads. Among about 260,000 distinct CDR3 sequences listed, approximately 13% were seen once. The data were obtained in a study of T cell repertoires in cytomegalovirus infection. In germline, CDR1 is SEHNR, CDR2 FQNEAQ (reference sequence). The CDR3 covers 14 residues. This chain connects TRBV7-9 to TRBJ2-7; 7 bases are a match to TRBD1. This clonotype originated in a human donor in good health (CMV status not recorded). Some clones in this sample may be carry-over from other donors' samples. The material sequenced was PBMCs. The CDR3 DNA is TGTGCCACCAGCTTGACAGGGCCAGAATACGAGCAGTACTTC. It specifies CATSLTGPEYEQYF.